The 28 T cell receptor beta chains below come from one sample, sequenced in a study of blood T cells in healthy people across ages. Primed by a sample-barcoded 5' primer and a J-beta primer mix, a second PCR proceeded for 7 to 11 cycles. TCRdb ran MiXCR on the 5' RACE reads and lists one entry per CDR3 protein. The sample lists 1.5 million to 2 million distinct CDR3 sequences, 28% occurring once. Specimen: blood. The source of these receptors is a woman aged 25 to 39 in good health.

The CDR3 here is CASSFQGAQNQPQHF. The CDR3 nucleotides are TGTGCCAGCAGTTTTCAGGGGGCCCAGAATCAGCCCCAGCATTTT. V is TRBV28 and J is TRBJ1-5; TRBD1 aligns across 8 bases. CDR3 length: 15 amino acids. Germline V gene lookup returns CDR1 MDHEN and CDR2 SYDVKM. Losses at the gene ends were 3 bases for V and 4 bases for J; bases not matched to a gene: 5.

CDR3 bases: TGTGCCAGCAGCCAAGACAGGGCACATACGCAGTATTTT. This codes for CASSQDRAHTQYF. V gene TRBV14 combines with J gene TRBJ2-3, with D perhaps matching TRBD1 (5 bases). CDR1 is SGHDN, CDR2 FVKESK, per germline. This CDR3 contains 13 residues. The V and J ends lost 0 bases and 7 bases respectively, with 8 bases between them.

On this clonotype itself: One end of the junction is discordant with germline, which a read error may explain. V is TRBV12-3 or TRBV12-4 and J is TRBJ1-5, with a possible D match to TRBD1 (6 bases). The CDR3 spans 14 residues. CDR3 region: CASSLTRGKQPQHF. The CDR3, as DNA: TGTGCCAGCAGTTTGACCAGGGGCAAACAGCCCCAGCATTTT.

J is TRBJ2-1 and V is TRBV28; 8 positions agree with TRBD2. Germline CDR1 is MDHEN and CDR2 is SYDVKM. The CDR3 loop spans 15 amino acids. Losses at the gene ends were 6 bases for V and 4 bases for J; bases not matched to a gene: 8. As DNA, the CDR3 is TGTGCCAGCAGGCTCGGGGGGGGAGAATACAATGAGCAGTTCTTC. As protein: CASRLGGGEYNEQFF. Using reference TRBV28 and TRBJ2-1 for the parts outside the CDR3, the full variable domain is DVKVTQSSRYLVKRTGEKVFLECVQDMDHENMFWYRQDPGLGLRLIYFSYDVKMKEKGDIPEGYSVSREKKERFSLILESASTNQTSMYLCASRLGGGEYNEQFFGPGTRLTVL.

The chain recombines TRBV7-9 with TRBJ2-4; no definite D call. This CDR3 contains 16 residues. CDR1 is SEHNR and CDR2 is FQNEAQ in the germline V gene (reference sequence). Deletions cut 5 bases from V and 6 bases from J, with 20 bases between. Here the CDR3 DNA reads TGTGCCAGCAGCCCCTCCCGACTGGCCCTCGGAAACATTCAGTACTTC. As protein: CASSPSRLALGNIQYF.

The chain has TRBV5-5 and TRBJ2-1; TRBD1 matches 9 bases. Germline V gene sequence: CDR1 SGHKS, CDR2 YYEKEE (reference sequence). Trimming removed 4 bases from V and 12 bases from J; junction bases left unmatched: 11. CDR3 length: 14 amino acids. CDR3: CASSATGGADTQFF. The CDR3 DNA reads TGTGCCAGCAGCGCTACAGGGGGCGCAGATACGCAGTTCTTC.

The table lists this clonotype with a count of one. A read error may produce the germline difference seen at one junction end. The chain joins TRBV12-3 or TRBV12-4 to TRBJ1-2; D gene unclear. The CDR3 runs to 12 residues. CDR3 bases: TGTGCCAGCAGTTTACACAGCTATGGCCACACCTTC. Amino acids: CASSLHSYGHTF.

J is TRBJ1-2 and V is TRBV4-3; 8 bases align to TRBD1. The germline CDR1 and CDR2 sequences are LGHNA and YSLEER. The CDR3 has 14 residues. V gave up 1 base and J gave up 10 bases; unmatched junction bases: 8. Written as DNA, the CDR3 is TGCGCCAGCAGCCAAGGGACAGGGACCGATGACTACACCTTC. Translating it yields CASSQGTGTDDYTF.

The rearrangement links TRBV9 to TRBJ2-7, with 8 bases matching TRBD1. CDR1 is SGDLS, CDR2 YYNGEE, per germline. Unmatched junction bases numbered 13, after V lost 4 bases and J lost 1 base. This CDR3 region has 17 residues. CDR3 DNA sequence: TGTGCCAGCAGCCCAGGGACAGGTTGGGTGGATTCCTACGAGCAGTACTTC. Amino acids: CASSPGTGWVDSYEQYF.

In this sample, this clonotype turned up a few times. The V gene is TRBV7-3, the J gene TRBJ1-2; TRBD1 matches at 11 bases. Looked up from germline, CDR1 is SGHTA and CDR2 is FQGTGA. The length of the CDR3 is 15 residues. The ends lost 5 bases at V and 3 bases at J; junction bases unmatched: 5. CDR3 DNA sequence: TGTGCCAGCAGCCGGACAGGGGGCGAGGACTATGGCTACACCTTC. The encoded protein is CASSRTGGEDYGYTF.

CDR3 in amino acids: CASSLGPFAGANVLTF. CDR3 bases: TGTGCCAGCAGCTTAGGCCCGTTCGCTGGGGCCAACGTCCTGACTTTC. The rearrangement links TRBV5-4 to TRBJ2-6; D gene uncertain. The CDR3 length is 16 residues. V lost 2 bases, J lost 2 bases, and 11 bases lay in between. Germline V gene lookup returns CDR1 SGHNT and CDR2 YYREEE (reference sequence).

The V gene is TRBV25-1, the J gene TRBJ1-1; D is ambiguous. Germline V gene sequence: CDR1 MGHDK, CDR2 SYGVNS. Trimming removed 10 bases from V and 3 bases from J, with 9 bases in between. The CDR3 has 11 amino acids. The CDR3 here is CATTGYTEAFF. In nucleotides, the CDR3 is TGTGCCACCACGGGGTACACTGAAGCTTTCTTT.

This clonotype was counted at least ten times. This chain connects TRBV29-1 to TRBJ2-1, with D possibly being TRBD2 (6 bases). Trimming took 1 base from V and 4 from J, leaving 11 bases between them. The CDR3 length is 14 residues. Looked up from germline, CDR1 is SQVTM and CDR2 is ANQGSEA. The CDR3 here is CSVEGGGIYNEQFF. The CDR3 DNA reads TGCAGCGTTGAAGGGGGCGGGATATACAATGAGCAGTTCTTC.

CDR3 bases: TGCGCCAGCAGACCCTCCCCTAGCGGGAGTTTGTACGAGCAGTACTTC. Encoded protein: CASRPSPSGSLYEQYF. V gene TRBV5-1 combines with J gene TRBJ2-7, with TRBD2 identical over 10 bases. The germline gives CDR1 SGHRS, CDR2 YFSETQ. This CDR3 spans 16 amino acids. After removal of 5 bases from V and 4 bases from J, the junction contained 12 bases not matched to a gene.

This clonotype has more than one count but fewer than ten. This rearrangement joins TRBV11-3 to TRBJ2-1; 10 nucleotides align to TRBD2. Trimming at V came to 5 bases and at J to 0 bases, leaving 7 bases not matched to a gene. The CDR3 runs 17 residues. CDR1 and CDR2 from the germline V gene are SGHNT and YENEEA. CDR3: CASSRSGGASSYNEQFF. The CDR3 bases are TGTGCCAGCAGCCGAAGCGGGGGGGCGAGCTCCTACAATGAGCAGTTCTTC.

This sequence joins TRBV6-5 and TRBJ2-1; TRBD1 agrees at 7 bases. The CDR3 is 16 residues long. Unmatched junction bases numbered 14, after V lost 8 bases and J lost 4 bases. CDR1 and CDR2 from the germline V gene are MNHEY and SVGAGI. The CDR3 bases are TGTGCCAGCCGCCATAGAGGGGGCCCCGTTTACAATGAGCAGTTCTTC. Translating it yields CASRHRGGPVYNEQFF.

As concerns this clonotype: One end of the junction varies from germline; a read error may be responsible. The chain uses TRBV9 and TRBJ2-7; D unclear. The V gene's germline CDR1 is SGDLS and CDR2 YYNGEE. The CDR3 is 14 residues long. CDR3 loop: CASSVAQRSCEQYF. The CDR3 nucleotides read TGTGCCAGCAGCGTAGCTCAGCGATCCTGCGAGCAGTACTTC. The full variable domain, in which reference TRBV9 and TRBJ2-7 provide the parts outside the CDR3, is DSGVTQTPKHLITATGQRVTLRCSPRSGDLSVYWYQQSLDQGLQFLIQYYNGEERAKGNILERFSAQQFPDLHSELNLSSLELGDSALYFCASSVAQRSCEQYFGPGTRLTVT.

The chain employs TRBV20-1 and TRBJ2-7; TRBD2 is a possible D gene (5 bases). V dropped 1 base and J dropped 7 bases, with 14 bases sitting between them. Germline V gives CDR1 DFQATT, CDR2 SNEGSKA (reference sequence). The length of the CDR3 is 13 residues. The CDR3 bases are TGCAGTGCTAGAGTAGGAAGGGAGCGGGAGCAGTACTTC. Protein product: CSARVGREREQYF.

This clonotype was found many times. J is TRBJ2-7 and V is TRBV7-6; either TRBD1 or TRBD2 may fit D (5 bases each). With 1 base removed from V and 4 bases from J, the gap between germline ends came to 20 bases. The germline V gene encodes CDR1 SGHVS and CDR2 FNYEAQ. CDR3 length: 17 residues. The CDR3 spells CASSLGPIGTSPYEQYF. For the CDR3, the DNA is TGTGCCAGCAGCTTAGGCCCCATCGGGACCTCTCCTTACGAGCAGTACTTC.

Points on this clonotype: A much larger clone lies a single base off, so this may be a read error. The chain has TRBV10-3 and TRBJ2-7; 11 bases agree with TRBD2. This CDR3 is 15 amino acids long. Germline assignment: CDR1 ENHRY and CDR2 SYGVKD. The CDR3 loop is CVIKEDLAGGREQYF. CDR3 coding DNA: TGTGTCATCAAAGAGGACTTAGCGGGAGGGCGCGAGCAGTACTTC.

Comment on this clonotype: A junction end diverges from the germline sequence, so it may reflect a read error. The genes are TRBV24-1 and TRBJ2-1; D not resolved. CDR1 is KGHDR, CDR2 SFDVKD, per germline. The CDR3 has 14 residues. The CDR3 region is CATSEGGSYNKQFF. The DNA of the CDR3 is TGTGCCACCAGTGAGGGCGGCTCCTACAATAAGCAGTTCTTC.

This clonotype was counted ten times or more. The chain is built from TRBV6-5 and TRBJ2-3; TRBD2 aligns across 8 bases. J gave up 4 bases and V 6 bases, and 3 bases lay outside the gene matches. The CDR3 is 13 residues long. CDR1 is MNHEY, CDR2 SVGAGI, per germline. The CDR3 spells CASRVSGADTQYF. DNA for the CDR3: TGTGCCAGCAGAGTTAGCGGGGCAGATACGCAGTATTTT.

A remark on this clonotype: A junction end diverges from the germline sequence, so it may reflect a read error. The chain joins TRBV6-2 or TRBV6-3 to TRBJ2-7; weak D call: TRBD2 (6 bases). The J call may be mistaken, given a closer DNA end match to TRBJ2-5. In germline, CDR1 is MNHEY, CDR2 SVGEGT. The CDR3 runs 14 residues. The DNA of the CDR3 is TGTGCCAGCAGGTACTCGGAGGGTTCCAAGACCCAGTACTTC. This encodes CASRYSEGSKTQYF.

This clonotype appeared a few times. The genes are TRBV9 and TRBJ1-4, with D possibly being TRBD1 (5 bases). CDR3 length: 15 amino acids. Trimming left V 0 bases short and J 7 bases short, with 13 bases between. Germline values: CDR1 SGDLS, CDR2 YYNGEE. For the CDR3, the DNA is TGTGCCAGCAGCGTAGAAAGGGACCCGGGTGAAAAACTGTTTTTT. Protein: CASSVERDPGEKLFF.

This clonotype was seen a handful of times. The rearrangement uses TRBV28 and TRBJ2-7; the match to TRBD1 covers 12 bases. The CDR3 totals 15 residues. Per the germline V gene, CDR1 is MDHEN and CDR2 is SYDVKM. Trimming took 2 bases from V and 7 from J; bases not matched to a gene: 6. CDR3 nucleotides: TGTGCCAGCAGTTTAATGGGACAGGGGGCGCGGGAGCAGTACTTC. Its protein is CASSLMGQGAREQYF. Variable domain in full (rest from reference TRBV28 and TRBJ2-7): DVKVTQSSRYLVKRTGEKVFLECVQDMDHENMFWYRQDPGLGLRLIYFSYDVKMKEKGDIPEGYSVSREKKERFSLILESASTNQTSMYLCASSLMGQGAREQYFGPGTRLTVT.

This chain links TRBV2 with TRBJ1-6; 10 bases agree with TRBD1. This CDR3 has 15 residues. Looked up from germline, CDR1 is SNHLY and CDR2 is FYNNEI. J lost 9 bases, V lost 6 bases, and 8 bases had no gene match. CDR3 sequence: CASRNDGTGVSPLHF. CDR3 in DNA: TGTGCCAGCAGAAATGACGGGACAGGGGTTTCACCCCTCCACTTT.

This clonotype was counted ten times or more. At one end the junction does not follow the germline gene, possibly because of a read error. The genes are TRBV9 and TRBJ2-7; 7 bases match TRBD2. Germline V gives CDR1 SGDLS, CDR2 YYNGEE. CDR3 length: 12 residues. The CDR3 nucleotides read TGCGCCAGCAGCGGGGAGGGTTACGAGCAGTACTTC. Amino acid sequence: CASSGEGYEQYF.

This clonotype was counted only a few times. The chain links TRBV12-3 or TRBV12-4 to TRBJ1-2, with D maybe TRBD1 (5 bases). V was shortened by 7 bases and J by 4 bases, with 19 bases between the two germline ends. The CDR3 runs 15 residues. The CDR3 coding sequence is TGTGCCAGCACCCCCGGTCAGGGCAGAGGCTATGGCTACACCTTC. Protein: CASTPGQGRGYGYTF.